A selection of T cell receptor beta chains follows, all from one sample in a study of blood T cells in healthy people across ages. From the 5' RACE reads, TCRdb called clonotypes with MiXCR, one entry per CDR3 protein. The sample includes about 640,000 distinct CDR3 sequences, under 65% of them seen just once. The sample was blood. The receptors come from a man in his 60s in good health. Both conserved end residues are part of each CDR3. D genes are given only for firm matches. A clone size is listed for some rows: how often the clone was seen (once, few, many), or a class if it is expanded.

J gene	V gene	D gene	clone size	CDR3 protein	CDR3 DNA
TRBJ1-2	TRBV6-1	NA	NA	CASRPQGFRGYTF	TGTGCCAGCAGACCACAGGGTTTCAGGGGCTACACCTTC
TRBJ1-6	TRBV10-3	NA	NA	CAISEQTGKSYNSPLHF	TGTGCCATCAGTGAGCAAACAGGGAAGTCCTATAATTCACCCCTCCACTTT
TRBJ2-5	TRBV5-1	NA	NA	CASSLRSPQQTQYF	TGCGCCAGCAGCTTGAGAAGCCCGCAACAGACCCAGTACTTC
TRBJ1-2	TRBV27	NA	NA	CASSPDGSSNYGYTF	TGTGCCAGCAGCCCTGACGGATCGTCTAACTATGGCTACACCTTC
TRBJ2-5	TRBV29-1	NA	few	CSVFTQGLLQETQYF	TGCAGCGTTTTTACTCAGGGGCTCCTACAAGAGACCCAGTACTTC
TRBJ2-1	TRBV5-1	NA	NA	CASSPGVAIHNEQFF	TGCGCCAGCAGCCCAGGGGTGGCAATCCACAATGAGCAGTTCTTC
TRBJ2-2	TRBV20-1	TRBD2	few	CSATLARGTGELFF	TGCAGTGCAACACTAGCGAGGGGCACCGGGGAGCTGTTTTTT
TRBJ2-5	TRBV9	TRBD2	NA	CASSARGVAGGLETQYF	TGTGCCAGCAGCGCGAGGGGGGTAGCGGGGGGTCTGGAGACCCAGTACTTC
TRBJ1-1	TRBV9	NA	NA	CASSVEGLNTEAFF	TGTGCCAGCAGCGTGGAGGGCTTGAACACTGAAGCTTTCTTT
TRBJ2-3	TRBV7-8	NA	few	CASSQVRSTDTQYF	TGTGCCAGCAGCCAGGTCCGTTCCACAGATACGCAGTATTTT
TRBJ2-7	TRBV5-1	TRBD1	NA	CTSSLMQGASYEQYF	TGCACCAGCAGCTTGATGCAGGGGGCTTCCTACGAGCAGTACTTC
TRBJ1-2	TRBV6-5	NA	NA	CASSYSGRYGYTF	TGTGCCAGCAGTTACTCTGGTAGATATGGCTACACCTTC
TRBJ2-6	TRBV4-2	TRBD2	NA	CASSQESSGGPTSGANVLTF	TGTGCCAGCAGCCAAGAGTCTAGCGGGGGGCCAACATCTGGGGCCAACGTCCTGACTTTC
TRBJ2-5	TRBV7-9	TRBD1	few	CASSSEGQGLSGETQYF	TGTGCCAGCAGCTCCGAGGGACAGGGGTTATCGGGGGAGACCCAGTACTTC
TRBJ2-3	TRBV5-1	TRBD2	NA	CASSLFGTSVRDTQYF	TGCGCCAGCAGCTTGTTCGGGACTAGCGTCCGTGATACGCAGTATTTT
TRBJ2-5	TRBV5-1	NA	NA	CASSPFLGQETQYF	TGCGCCAGCAGCCCTTTCCTAGGCCAAGAGACCCAGTACTTC
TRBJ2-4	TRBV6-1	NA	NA	CASSAILAMENEQYF	TGTGCCAGCAGTGCGATCCTAGCGATGGAGAATGAGCAGTACTTC
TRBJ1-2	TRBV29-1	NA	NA	CSVATGQGFWGYTF	TGCAGCGTGGCCACGGGACAAGGGTTTTGGGGCTACACCTTC
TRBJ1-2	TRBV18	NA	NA	CASAPDGLYGYTF	TGTGCCAGCGCACCAGACGGATTATATGGCTACACCTTC
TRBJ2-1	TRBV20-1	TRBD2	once	CSASIRVAGVIYNEQFF	TGCAGTGCTAGCATCCGCGTAGCGGGAGTCATATACAATGAGCAGTTCTTC
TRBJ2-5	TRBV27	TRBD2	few	CASSFSGGAFGATQYF	TGTGCCAGCAGTTTCAGCGGGGGGGCCTTTGGGGCGACCCAGTACTTC
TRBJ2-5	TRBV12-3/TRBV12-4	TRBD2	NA	CASRMTSGGEETQYF	TGTGCCAGCAGAATGACTAGCGGGGGGGAAGAGACCCAGTACTTC
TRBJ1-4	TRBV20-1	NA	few	CSASRAPGGGNEKLFF	TGCAGTGCTTCCCGGGCGCCCGGTGGGGGTAATGAAAAACTGTTTTTT
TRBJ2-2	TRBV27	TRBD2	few	CASSLSGGSYTGELFF	TGTGCCAGCAGTTTATCGGGGGGGTCCTACACCGGGGAGCTGTTTTTT
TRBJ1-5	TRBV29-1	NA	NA	CSVEDRCVAGSRVSNQPQHF	TGCAGCGTTGAAGATAGGTGCGTCGCAGGGTCAAGGGTTAGCAATCAGCCCCAGCATTTT
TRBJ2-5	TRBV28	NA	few	CASSSRVGGNKETQYF	TGTGCCAGCAGTTCGAGAGTCGGTGGTAATAAGGAGACCCAGTACTTC
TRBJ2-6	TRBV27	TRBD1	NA	CASSFGDRNSGANVLTF	TGTGCCAGCAGTTTTGGGGACAGGAACTCTGGGGCCAACGTCCTGACTTTC
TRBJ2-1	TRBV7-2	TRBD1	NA	CASSPQATGGYYEQFF	TGTGCCAGCAGCCCCCAGGCAACAGGGGGTTATTATGAGCAGTTCTTC
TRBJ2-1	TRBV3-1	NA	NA	CASSQAAAYEQFF	TGTGCCAGCAGCCAAGCAGCCGCCTATGAGCAGTTCTTC
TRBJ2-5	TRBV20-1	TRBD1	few	CSARDSRTGEETQYF	TGCAGTGCTAGAGATAGTAGGACAGGGGAAGAGACCCAGTACTTC
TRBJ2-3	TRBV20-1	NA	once	CSATGTEEGTQYF	TGCAGTGCTACCGGGACCGAGGAGGGTACGCAGTATTTT
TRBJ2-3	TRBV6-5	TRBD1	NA	CASSPRTGRDTQYF	TGTGCCAGCAGCCCTCGGACAGGGCGAGATACGCAGTATTTT
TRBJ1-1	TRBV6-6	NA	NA	CASSYGPNTEAFF	TGTGCCAGCAGTTACGGGCCGAACACTGAAGCTTTCTTT
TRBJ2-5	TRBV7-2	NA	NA	CANSFGGGAGETQYF	TGTGCCAACAGCTTCGGTGGGGGGGCCGGGGAGACCCAGTACTTC
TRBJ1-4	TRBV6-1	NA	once	CASREGHASEKLFF	TGTGCCAGCAGGGAAGGACACGCGTCAGAAAAACTGTTTTTT
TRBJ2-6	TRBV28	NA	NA	CASIEGGIGANVLTF	TGTGCCAGCATCGAAGGGGGAATTGGGGCCAACGTCCTGACTTTC
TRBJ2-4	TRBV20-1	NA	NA	CSARDRPIAKNIQYF	TGCAGTGCTAGAGATAGGCCGATAGCCAAAAACATTCAGTACTTC
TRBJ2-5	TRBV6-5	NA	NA	CASSYYLLGQETQYF	TGTGCCAGCAGTTACTATCTCCTAGGCCAAGAGACCCAGTACTTC
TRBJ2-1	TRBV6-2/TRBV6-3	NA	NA	CASSYTAYEQFF	TGTGCCAGCAGTTACACAGCGTACGAGCAGTTCTTC
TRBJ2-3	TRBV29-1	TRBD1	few	CSARRQGADTQYF	TGCAGCGCCCGACGGCAGGGGGCAGATACGCAGTATTTT
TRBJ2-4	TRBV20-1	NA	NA	CSAREPRAKNIQYF	TGCAGTGCTAGAGAGCCGCGCGCCAAAAACATTCAGTACTTC
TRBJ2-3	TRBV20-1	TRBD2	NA	CSARDEERGAPDTQYF	TGCAGTGCTAGAGATGAGGAGCGGGGGGCCCCGGATACGCAGTATTTT
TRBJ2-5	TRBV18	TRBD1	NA	CASSHPRTGGAETQYF	TGTGCCAGCTCACATCCAAGGACAGGGGGCGCGGAGACCCAGTACTTC
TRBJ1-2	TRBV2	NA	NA	CASSQQVNYGYTF	TGTGCCAGCAGCCAACAGGTTAACTATGGCTACACCTTC
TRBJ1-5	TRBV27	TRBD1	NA	CASSYSGQGGQPQHF	TGTGCCAGCAGTTATTCCGGACAGGGCGGTCAGCCCCAGCATTTT
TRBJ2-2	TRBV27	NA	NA	CASSQSTGYAGELFF	TGTGCCAGCAGCCAGAGTACAGGGTATGCCGGGGAGCTGTTTTTT
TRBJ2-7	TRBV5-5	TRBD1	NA	CASSAGQEYEQYF	TGTGCCAGCAGCGCGGGACAGGAATACGAGCAGTACTTC
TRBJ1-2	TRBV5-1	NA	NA	CASSESRVHYGYTF	TGCGCCAGCAGCGAGTCCAGAGTTCACTATGGCTACACCTTC
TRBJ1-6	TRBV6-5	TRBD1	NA	CASRAHDRGYNSPLHF	TGTGCCAGCAGGGCACACGACAGGGGCTATAATTCACCCCTCCACTTT
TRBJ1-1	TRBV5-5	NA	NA	CASSGGWANTEAFF	TGTGCCAGCAGCGGTGGGTGGGCGAACACTGAAGCTTTCTTT
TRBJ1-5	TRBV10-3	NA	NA	CAISEDGGNQPQHF	TGTGCCATCAGTGAAGATGGGGGCAATCAGCCCCAGCATTTT
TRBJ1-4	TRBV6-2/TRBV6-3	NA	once	CASAWGGTNEKLFF	TGTGCCAGCGCCTGGGGAGGGACTAATGAAAAACTGTTTTTT
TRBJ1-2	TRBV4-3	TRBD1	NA	CASSQAGGGYGYTF	TGCGCCAGCAGCCAAGCAGGGGGCGGCTATGGCTACACCTTC